This passage covers 6 T cell receptor beta chains from one sample sequenced in a study of blood T cell repertoires in COVID-19. TCRdb keeps only in-frame clones here, not all; method: immunoSEQ multiplex PCR. The data contain around 260,000 clones, 70% to 90% of them singletons. The specimen was peripheral blood. The receptors shown here come from a man aged 18-30 years with active or convalescent COVID-19.

The chain uses TRBV10-3 and TRBJ2-5; 7 nucleotides match TRBD2. From germline, CDR1 is ENHRY and CDR2 SYGVKD. This CDR3 has 15 residues. V dropped 8 bases and J dropped 5; count of bases not matched to a gene: 14. The CDR3 reads CAISGEGRRAETQYF. CDR3 nucleotides: TGTGCCATCTCTGGGGAGGGCAGGCGGGCGGAGACCCAGTACTTC.

The chain's CDR3 is CASSGGTSGGSSYNEQFF. As DNA, the CDR3 is TGTGCCAGCAGCGGCGGGACTAGCGGGGGGAGCTCCTACAATGAGCAGTTCTTC. The chain employs TRBV9 and TRBJ2-1; TRBD2 matches 15 bases. The junction had 4 bases not matched to a gene; V was cut back by 3 bases and J by 0 bases. In germline, CDR1 is SGDLS, CDR2 YYNGEE. This CDR3 is 18 amino acids long.

The V and J genes are TRBV18 and TRBJ2-2; TRBD1 agrees at 10 bases. Germline-derived CDR1 and CDR2 are KGHSH and LQKENI. V trimming: 3 bases; J trimming: 6 bases; junction bases outside the gene matches: 7. There are 16 residues in the CDR3. This chain's CDR3 is CASSPTGGLVAGELFF. The CDR3 DNA reads as TGTGCCAGCTCACCGACAGGGGGCTTGGTGGCCGGGGAGCTGTTTTTT.

The V and J genes are TRBV11-3 and TRBJ2-1, with D possibly matching TRBD2 (6 bases). This CDR3 contains 17 residues. V gave up 5 bases and J gave up 2 bases, with 19 bases separating them. CDR1 and CDR2 from the germline V gene are SGHNT and YENEEA. CDR3 loop: CASSKKVLASTYNEQFF. CDR3 nucleotide sequence: TGTGCCAGCAGCAAAAAGGTACTAGCCTCAACCTACAATGAGCAGTTCTTC.

The V gene is TRBV6-5, the J gene TRBJ2-2; D is undetermined. V was clipped by 6 bases and J by 1 base, with 9 bases between them. Looked up from germline, CDR1 is MNHEY and CDR2 is SVGAGI. This CDR3 region has 14 residues. The CDR3 nucleotides read TGTGCCAGCAGACAATCCAAGAACACCGGGGAGCTGTTTTTT. Encoded protein: CASRQSKNTGELFF.

V usage is TRBV27 and J usage is TRBJ1-1, with 10 bases fitting TRBD1. Per the germline V gene, CDR1 is MNHEY and CDR2 is SMNVEV (reference sequence). The CDR3 totals 14 residues. With 2 bases clipped from V and 5 bases from J, the junction kept 2 bases outside the gene matches. In nucleotides, the CDR3 is TGTGCCAGCAGTTTAGACAGGGGGCTAACTGAAGCTTTCTTT. Translated, it gives CASSLDRGLTEAFF.